This TCR beta chain was observed in a study of identical twins. Study-wide results and caveats: Within cord blood, abundant beta clonotypes carried fewer insertions, but memory repertoires showed no such trend. In zero-insertion analyses, partial confounding could arise from invariant MAIT and iNKT cells. Without tracking the same donors, conclusions rested on cross-sectional statistical analysis.

In regard to this clonotype: Its antigen is as yet unknown.

Using its own MiXCR run on the 5' RACE reads, TCRdb lists one record per CDR3 protein. This sample has around 490,000 distinct CDR3 sequences, with 14% found just once. Germline-derived CDR1 and CDR2 are LGHDT and YNNKEL (reference sequence). The CDR3 is 14 amino acids. V dropped 0 bases and J dropped 5 bases, with 8 bases sitting between them. Separately, the same data were catalogued under a study of yellow fever vaccine responses in identical twins. That source reports: Twins' T cell vaccine responses reportedly looked partly convergent, partly personalized.

This chain connects TRBV3-1 to TRBJ2-1; D not resolved. Sequenced sample: CD4+ T cells sorted from blood. The receptor's source is a woman younger than 35 in good health. The CDR3 region has the DNA TGTGCCAGCAGCCAAGATCCAAATAACAATGAGCAGTTCTTC. It is translated as CASSQDPNNNEQFF.